Each of the 7 T cell receptor beta chains below was sequenced from the same sample in a study of shared clonotypes between healthy human individuals (dated by TCRdb to about 2020). The library was generated by the immunoSEQ multiplex PCR assay. In its TCRdb copy, this immuneACCESS table keeps in-frame sequences only and misses some clones. Where compared with another copy, unresolved V genes explain less than half of these, and the others have no known cause. A total of 2 million or so clones appear in this sample, 90% to 95% of them only once. Of the sample, under 0.15% falls within the top ten clones. Sequencing was carried out using naive CD4+ T cells sorted from blood. Interpreted using the paper, the cell subset or site label stands for: CD45RA+ positively selected. The receptors stem from a man between 18 and 29 years old in good health.

The chain is built from TRBV5-6 and TRBJ2-2, with D hard to call. The germline V gene encodes CDR1 SGHDT and CDR2 YYEEEE. Trimming took 4 bases from V and 4 from J, leaving 8 bases between them. The CDR3 has 13 amino acids. CDR3 loop: CASSQDFTGELFF. CDR3 nucleotides: TGTGCCAGCAGCCAAGACTTCACCGGGGAGCTGTTTTTT.

The chain is built from TRBV30 and TRBJ2-2; D is possibly TRBD1 (6 bases). The CDR3 runs to 14 residues. Germline V gene data show CDR1 as GTSNPN and CDR2 as SVGIG (reference sequence). The ends were cut back, 5 bases at V and 1 base at J, with 11 bases in the middle. CDR3 region: CAWDGQRNTGELFF. CDR3 nucleotides: TGTGCCTGGGACGGACAGAGGAACACCGGGGAGCTGTTTTTT.

The V and J genes are TRBV2 and TRBJ2-1; 9 bases are shared with TRBD1. Germline V gene lookup returns CDR1 SNHLY and CDR2 FYNNEI. Trimming at V came to 6 bases and at J to 8 bases, leaving 8 bases not matched to a gene. The CDR3 runs to 14 residues. CDR3 sequence (DNA): TGTGCCAGCAGCGAACAGGGGGCGATCGATGAGCAGTTCTTC. Protein product: CASSEQGAIDEQFF.

Comments on this clone: The same CDR3 can be traced to other DNA sequences in this sample. The chain has TRBV14 and TRBJ2-7, with a tentative D call TRBD2 (5 bases). Trimming took off 1 base at V and 2 bases at J, with 9 bases between the two ends. The CDR3 runs 14 residues. The germline gives CDR1 SGHDN, CDR2 FVKESK. For the CDR3, the DNA is TGTGCCAGCAGCCAAGGTCGGGGTACCTACGAGCAGTACTTC. Amino acid sequence: CASSQGRGTYEQYF.

On this clone itself: The sample has other DNA sequences that encode this CDR3 too. The rearrangement uses TRBV27 and TRBJ1-1, with 7 bases matching TRBD1. In germline, CDR1 is MNHEY, CDR2 SMNVEV (reference sequence). The CDR3 extends over 14 amino acids. J gave up 0 bases and V 6 bases, and 4 bases lay outside the gene matches. The CDR3 sequence: CASSLDRVNTEAFF. CDR3 coding DNA: TGTGCCAGCAGCCTCGACAGGGTGAACACTGAAGCTTTCTTT.

In this sample, this clone turned up once. This rearrangement joins TRBV4-3 to TRBJ2-3; no clear D. V lost 3 bases, J lost 2 bases, and 18 bases lay in between. This CDR3 is built from 17 residues. The germline V gene has CDR1 LGHNA and CDR2 YSLEER. The CDR3 coding sequence is TGCGCCAGCAGCCAGTCCCCCCCGAACAAAAACACAGATACGCAGTATTTT. It is translated as CASSQSPPNKNTDTQYF.

The chain couples TRBV7-6 to TRBJ1-1, with 7 bases identical to TRBD1. The CDR3 is 15 amino acids. Losses at the gene ends were 2 bases for V and 5 bases for J; bases not matched to a gene: 8. Germline V gene sequence: CDR1 SGHVS, CDR2 FNYEAQ. DNA of the CDR3: TGTGCCAGCAGCTTACATGGGAAGGGGGCGACTGAAGCTTTCTTT. It codes for CASSLHGKGATEAFF.